The 15 T cell receptor beta chains listed next were all sequenced from one sample in a study of blood T cells in healthy people across ages. For the second PCR, which ran for about 7 to 12 cycles, a sample-barcoded 5' primer and a J-beta primer mix were used. TCRdb used MiXCR to reprocess the 5' RACE reads, holding one entry per CDR3 protein. The table includes 850,000 to 950,000 distinct CDR3 sequences, less than 35% detected once. Sequenced material: blood. These receptors were taken from an elderly woman in good health.

This clonotype was counted between two and nine times. V gene TRBV4-1 combines with J gene TRBJ2-5; 7 bases are a match to TRBD2. Trimming removed 1 base from V and 5 bases from J; junction bases left unmatched: 7. Germline CDR1 MGHRA, CDR2 YSYEKL. The CDR3 consists of 15 residues. Here the CDR3 reads CASSQGPSGVETQYF. The CDR3 nucleotides read TGCGCCAGCAGCCAAGGTCCTAGCGGTGTTGAGACCCAGTACTTC.

This clonotype was detected many times. CDR3 sequence: CASSAFGDTQYF. The CDR3 bases are TGTGCCAGCAGTGCCTTTGGCGATACGCAGTATTTT. The rearrangement links TRBV25-1 to TRBJ2-3; D unresolved. V was cut by 4 bases and J by 6 bases, with 8 bases left in between. The CDR3 is 12 amino acids. The germline V gene encodes CDR1 MGHDK and CDR2 SYGVNS.

Remarks on this clonotype: An end of the junction does not agree with germline; a read error may underlie this. The chain recombines TRBV2 with TRBJ2-3; 12 bases match TRBD2. The CDR3 loop spans 19 amino acids. The germline V gene encodes CDR1 SNHLY and CDR2 FYNNEI. In DNA form, the CDR3 reads TGTGCCGGCAGTGAAGCTTTAGCTAGCGGGGGGGAAAACACAGATACGCAGTATTTT. It encodes CAGSEALASGGENTDTQYF.

This clonotype was detected a few times. The genes are TRBV4-3 and TRBJ1-5; D might be TRBD1 (5 bases). The V end was cut by 4 bases, the J end by 3 bases, with 22 bases between. The CDR3 has 18 residues. CDR1 LGHNA and CDR2 YSLEER come from the germline V gene. The CDR3 nucleotides read TGCGCCAGCAGCCGGGTTTTAAGGCAGGGTATCGACAATCAGCCCCAGCATTTT. This encodes CASSRVLRQGIDNQPQHF.

This clonotype was picked up many times. CDR3 protein: CASSRRGYRNEQFF. The CDR3 bases are TGTGCCAGCAGTCGAAGGGGGTATAGAAATGAGCAGTTCTTC. V and J are TRBV28 and TRBJ2-1; D is possibly TRBD1 (6 bases). From germline, CDR1 is MDHEN and CDR2 SYDVKM. The V and J ends lost 5 bases and 7 bases respectively, with 15 bases between them. The CDR3 sequence is 14 residues long.

This clonotype has a count of ten or more. This sequence joins TRBV27 and TRBJ2-7, with 10 bases aligning to TRBD2. The germline CDR1 and CDR2 sequences are MNHEY and SMNVEV (reference sequence). The J segment lost 3 bases and the V segment lost 4 bases, leaving 9 bases of the junction unmatched. The CDR3 contains 16 residues. DNA for the CDR3: TGTGCCAGCAGTTCCCCGTGGACTAGCGGCAACTACGAGCAGTACTTC. Translation: CASSSPWTSGNYEQYF.

The sample holds many counts of this clonotype. The J gene is TRBJ2-1, the V gene TRBV5-1; 10 bases agree with TRBD2. The germline V gene has CDR1 SGHRS and CDR2 YFSETQ. The V gene end was trimmed by 7 bases and the J gene end by 4 bases; junction bases not matched to a gene: 5. This CDR3 is 14 amino acids long. The CDR3 sequence is CASRSGGGYNEQFF. CDR3 bases: TGCGCCAGCCGCAGCGGGGGGGGTTACAATGAGCAGTTCTTC.

With regard to this clonotype: This sequence may be a read error, since a much larger clone differs from it by one base. The chain joins TRBV27 to TRBJ1-6; TRBD1 matches 9 bases. CDR3 size: 14 residues. Germline-derived CDR1 and CDR2 are MNHEY and SMNVEV (reference sequence). CDR3 in amino acids: CASTPDRGNSPPHF. CDR3 bases: TGTGCCAGCACCCCGGACAGGGGAAATTCACCCCCCCACTTT.

This clonotype was found many times. The chain employs TRBV6-6 and TRBJ2-7; D remains ambiguous. Trimming pared 8 bases from V and 3 bases from J, leaving 17 bases between. This CDR3 has 14 residues. Germline values: CDR1 MNHNY, CDR2 SVGAGI (reference sequence). CDR3 bases: TGTGCCAGCCGACCCCCCAAACCCCACTACGAGCAGTACTTC. Its protein is CASRPPKPHYEQYF.

V is TRBV25-1 and J is TRBJ2-7; unclear D gene. Germline V gene data show CDR1 as MGHDK and CDR2 as SYGVNS. The germline V and J ends were trimmed by 4 bases and 1 base, with 5 bases remaining between them. This CDR3 is built from 12 residues. As DNA, the CDR3 is TGTGCCAGCAGTGCTCCGTCCTACGAGCAGTACTTC. Encoded protein: CASSAPSYEQYF.

V gene TRBV5-4 combines with J gene TRBJ1-1; tentatively, D is TRBD1 (5 bases). The germline V gene has CDR1 SGHNT and CDR2 YYREEE (reference sequence). This CDR3 contains 13 residues. Deletions cut 4 bases from V and 5 bases from J, with 12 bases between. The CDR3 bases are TGTGCCAGCAGCACCGTGCAGGGAACTGAAGCTTTCTTT. Encoded protein: CASSTVQGTEAFF.

This clonotype was counted between two and nine times. At one end, the junction sequence differs from germline, possibly due to a read error. V usage is TRBV20-1 and J usage is TRBJ2-1; D is uncertain. Germline lookup yields CDR1 DFQATT and CDR2 SNEGSKA (reference sequence). The length of the CDR3 is 10 residues. CDR3 sequence reads: CSVRVYEQFF. As DNA, the CDR3 is TGCAGTGTTAGAGTATATGAGCAGTTCTTC.

This clonotype has ten or more counts. The rearrangement uses TRBV7-9 and TRBJ1-2, with D unresolved. V lost 0 bases and J lost 2, with 13 bases in between. Per germline, CDR1 SEHNR and CDR2 FQNEAQ (reference sequence). The CDR3 has 16 amino acids. The CDR3 DNA reads as TGTGCCAGCAGCTTAGCGGGATCCGACGCGAACTATGGCTACACCTTC. This codes for CASSLAGSDANYGYTF.

The table lists this clonotype with many counts. V gene TRBV12-3 or TRBV12-4 combines with J gene TRBJ2-7; 7 bases are shared with TRBD1. The CDR3 extends over 12 amino acids. Unmatched junction bases numbered 5, after V lost 6 bases and J lost 6 bases. CDR3 DNA: TGTGCCAGCAGCCTAACAGGGGCCGAGCAGTACTTC. Its protein is CASSLTGAEQYF.

This clonotype was counted only a few times. This rearrangement joins TRBV14 to TRBJ2-5, with D possibly called TRBD1 or TRBD2 (6 bases each). V was shortened by 4 bases and J by 5 bases, with 14 bases between the two germline ends. The CDR3 length is 14 residues. In germline, CDR1 is SGHDN, CDR2 FVKESK. Here the CDR3 reads CASSRGTNGETQYF. CDR3 DNA sequence: TGTGCCAGCAGCCGCGGGACAAACGGGGAGACCCAGTACTTC.